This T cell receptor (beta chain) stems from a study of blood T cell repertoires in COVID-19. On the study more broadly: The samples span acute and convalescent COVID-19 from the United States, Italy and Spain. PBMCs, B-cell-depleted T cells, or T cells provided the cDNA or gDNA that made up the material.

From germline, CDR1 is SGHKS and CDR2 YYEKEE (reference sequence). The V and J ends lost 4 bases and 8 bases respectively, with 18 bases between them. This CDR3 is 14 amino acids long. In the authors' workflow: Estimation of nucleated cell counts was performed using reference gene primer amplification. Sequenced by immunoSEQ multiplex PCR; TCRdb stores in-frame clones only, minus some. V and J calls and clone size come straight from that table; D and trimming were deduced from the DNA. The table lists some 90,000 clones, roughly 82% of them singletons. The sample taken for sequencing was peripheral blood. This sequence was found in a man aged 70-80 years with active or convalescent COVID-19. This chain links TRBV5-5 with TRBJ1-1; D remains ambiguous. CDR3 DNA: TGTGCCAGCAGCCTGCGGGAGCGCGACATCGAAGCTTTCTTT. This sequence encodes CASSLRERDIEAFF. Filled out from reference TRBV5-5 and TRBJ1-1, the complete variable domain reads DAGVTQSPTHLIKTRGQQVTLRCSPISGHKSVSWYQQVLGQGPQFIFQYYEKEERGRGNFPDRFSARQFPNYSSELNVNALLLGDSALYLCASSLRERDIEAFFGQGTRLTVV.